Detailed here is one T cell receptor (beta chain). Its cognate antigen is unknown. Rearranged V-D-J TRB sequences were amplified with a mixed TRB-A/B primer pool. TCRdb re-derived calls from the multiplex PCR reads in MiXCR, one entry per CDR3 protein. The sample includes several thousand distinct CDR3 sequences, about 30% of them seen just once. The data belong to a study of T cell repertoires in aging, cancer and after chemotherapy. Notes on the study in general: Compared with age-matched healthy donors, untreated hematological or solid cancer patients showed higher blood TCR clonality. Healthy donors lost TCR diversity with age mainly through richness, cancer patients through richness and evenness. Lymphoid organ infiltration in hematological cancer patients may impair thymic emigration or peripheral T cell expansion. Immunological memory after chemotherapy cannot be judged from the repertoire data.

Amplification of TCR beta used genomic DNA extracted from peripheral blood. V lost 4 bases to trimming and J lost 6 bases, with 19 bases between them. The CDR3 has 15 amino acids. CDR1 is ENHRY and CDR2 is SYGVKD in the germline V gene. This rearrangement joins TRBV10-3 to TRBJ2-7; D perhaps matches TRBD2 (7 bases). The TCR was taken from a human donor with a blood cancer. The sample was blood. In DNA form, the CDR3 reads TGTGCCATCAGTGTGGGGGGGGCAGGTCGCCCCGAGCAGTACTTC. Its translation: CAISVGGAGRPEQYF.